This T cell receptor (beta chain) came from a study of response to subunit inactivated influenza vaccine. Germline loops: CDR1 DFQATT, CDR2 SNEGSKA (reference sequence). V shed 0 bases, J shed 5 bases, and the junction held 6 bases outside the gene matches. This CDR3 region has 15 residues. Study outcomes and limitations: The authors put forward the suggestion that each seasonal influenza vaccination may bring in only a limited number of new T cells.

In this sample, this clonotype turned up many times. Its antigen is not identified. Via MiXCR, TCRdb re-called the RT-PCR reads, giving one row per CDR3 protein. The sample includes hundreds of thousands of distinct CDR3 sequences, about 11% of them seen just once. This chain connects TRBV20-1 to TRBJ2-1, with 8 bases lining up with TRBD1. This TCR came from a man aged 45-65 years who received an inactivated influenza vaccine. Sequencing used PBMCs from blood, obtained on the day of vaccination. The CDR3 reads CSARDPGGVDNEQFF. The CDR3 DNA follows: TGCAGTGCTAGAGATCCAGGGGGCGTCGACAATGAGCAGTTCTTC.